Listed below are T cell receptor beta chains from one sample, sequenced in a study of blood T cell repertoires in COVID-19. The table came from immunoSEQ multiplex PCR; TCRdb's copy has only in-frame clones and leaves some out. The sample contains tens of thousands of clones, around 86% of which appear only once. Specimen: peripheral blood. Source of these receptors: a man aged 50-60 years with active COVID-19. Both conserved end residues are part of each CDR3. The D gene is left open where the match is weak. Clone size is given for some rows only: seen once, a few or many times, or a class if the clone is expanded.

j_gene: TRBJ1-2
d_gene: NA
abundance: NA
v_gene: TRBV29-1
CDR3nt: TGCAGCGTTGAACAGGGTAACTATGGCTACACCTTC
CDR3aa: CSVEQGNYGYTF

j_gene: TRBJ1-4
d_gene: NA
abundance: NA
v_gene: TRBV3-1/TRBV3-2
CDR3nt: TGTGCCAGCAGCAACCGCGGGCAGGTTAATGAAAAACTGTTTTTT
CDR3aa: CASSNRGQVNEKLFF

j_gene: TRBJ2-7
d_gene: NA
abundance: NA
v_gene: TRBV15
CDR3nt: TGTGCCACCAGCAGGGTGTACACCTACGAGCAGTACTTC
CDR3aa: CATSRVYTYEQYF

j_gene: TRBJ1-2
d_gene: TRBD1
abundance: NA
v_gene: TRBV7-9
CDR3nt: TGTGCCAGCAGCCCCGGGACGGACAGGGAGGTAAGTGGCTACACCTTC
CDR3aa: CASSPGTDREVSGYTF

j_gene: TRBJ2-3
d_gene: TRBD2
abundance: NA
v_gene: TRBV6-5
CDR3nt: TGTGCCAGCAGACCCGGGACTAGCGATGTGACAATGTATTTT
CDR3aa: CASRPGTSDVTMYF

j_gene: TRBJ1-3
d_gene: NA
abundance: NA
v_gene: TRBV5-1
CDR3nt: TGCGCCAGCAGCTTGGTTCCCTTAGACAGTGGAAACACCATATATTTT
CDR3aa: CASSLVPLDSGNTIYF

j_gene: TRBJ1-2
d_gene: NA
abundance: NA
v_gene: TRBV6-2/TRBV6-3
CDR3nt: TGTGCCAGCAGCCTGGGGGGACGGTATGGCTACACCTTC
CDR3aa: CASSLGGRYGYTF

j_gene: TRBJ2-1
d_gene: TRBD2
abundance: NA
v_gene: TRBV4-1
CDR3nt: TGCGCCAGCAGCCAACTCGGGAGGTCGTCCTACAATGAGCAGTTCTTC
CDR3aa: CASSQLGRSSYNEQFF

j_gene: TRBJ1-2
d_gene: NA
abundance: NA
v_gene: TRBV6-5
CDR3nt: TGTGCCAGCATCGGGAGCTCAGTGCCTTTCTATGGCTACACCTTC
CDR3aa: CASIGSSVPFYGYTF

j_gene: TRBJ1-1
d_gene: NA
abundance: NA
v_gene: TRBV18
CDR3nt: TGTGCCAGCTCACCGAATCGGAGGGTGGACACTGAAGCTTTCTTT
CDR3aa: CASSPNRRVDTEAFF

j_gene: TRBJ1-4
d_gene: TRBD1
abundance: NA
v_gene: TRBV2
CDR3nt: TGTGCCAGCAGTAGCCCAGACAGGGGGCGATATGAAAAACTGTTTTTT
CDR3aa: CASSSPDRGRYEKLFF

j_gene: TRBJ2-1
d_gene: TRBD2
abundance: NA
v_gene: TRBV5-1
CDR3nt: TGCGCCAGCACTAGCGGGAGTACCGACAATGAGCAGTTCTTC
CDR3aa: CASTSGSTDNEQFF

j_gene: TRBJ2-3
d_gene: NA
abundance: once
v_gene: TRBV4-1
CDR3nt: TGCGCCAGCAGCCAGGAGGACCGCGGGACAGATACGCAGTATTTT
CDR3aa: CASSQEDRGTDTQYF

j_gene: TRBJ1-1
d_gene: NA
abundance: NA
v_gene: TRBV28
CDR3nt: TGTGCCAGCAGCCTTACGGGACAATTGAACACTGAAGCTTTCTTT
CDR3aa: CASSLTGQLNTEAFF

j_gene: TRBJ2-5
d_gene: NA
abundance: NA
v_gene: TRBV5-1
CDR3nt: TGCGCCAGCAGCCCCAATACAGGGCAGCAAGAGACCCAGTACTTC
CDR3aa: CASSPNTGQQETQYF

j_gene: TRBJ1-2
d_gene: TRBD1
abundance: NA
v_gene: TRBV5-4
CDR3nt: TGTGCCAGCAGCTCCGCCGACAGGGCGGGTGGCTACACCTTC
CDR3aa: CASSSADRAGGYTF

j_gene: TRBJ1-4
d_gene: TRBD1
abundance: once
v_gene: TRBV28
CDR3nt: TGTGCCAGCAGTTTTAGGGGGCGCGTAGAAAAACTGTTTTTT
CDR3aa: CASSFRGRVEKLFF

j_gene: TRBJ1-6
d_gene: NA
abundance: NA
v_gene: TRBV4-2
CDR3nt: TGTGCCAGCAGCCAAAACGGGGGGGATAATTCACCCCTCCACTTT
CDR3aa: CASSQNGGDNSPLHF

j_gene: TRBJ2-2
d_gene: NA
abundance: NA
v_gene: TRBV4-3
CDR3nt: TGCGCCAGCAGCCAACCCCCGGGACTCTCCGCCCAGGGCACCGGGGAGCTGTTTTTT
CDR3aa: CASSQPPGLSAQGTGELFF

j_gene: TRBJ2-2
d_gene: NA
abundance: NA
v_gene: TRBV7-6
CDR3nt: TGTGCCAGCAGCCCTAGCTGGACAGTCCTTGGCGGGGAGCTGTTTTTT
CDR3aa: CASSPSWTVLGGELFF

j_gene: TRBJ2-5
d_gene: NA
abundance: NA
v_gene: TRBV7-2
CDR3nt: TGTGCCAGCAGCTTCCGGGGACAAGAGACCCAGTACTTC
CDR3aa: CASSFRGQETQYF

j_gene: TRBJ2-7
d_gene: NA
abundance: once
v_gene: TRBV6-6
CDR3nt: TGTGCCAGCAGTTCGGAGAACTACGAGCAGTACTTC
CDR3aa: CASSSENYEQYF

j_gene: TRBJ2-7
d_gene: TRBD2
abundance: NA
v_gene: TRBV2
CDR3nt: TGTGCCAGCAGTGAAGGACTAGCGGGGGGAGGCTACGAGCAGTACTTC
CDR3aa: CASSEGLAGGGYEQYF

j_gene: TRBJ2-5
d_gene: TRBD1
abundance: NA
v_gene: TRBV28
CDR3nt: TGTGCCAGCAGCCCCGACAGGGGGCTGAGACAAGAGACCCAGTACTTC
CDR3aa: CASSPDRGLRQETQYF

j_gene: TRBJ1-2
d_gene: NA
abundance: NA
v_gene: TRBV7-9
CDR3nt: TGTGCCAGCAGCTTAGGGGGGAGGCAGTATGGCTACACCTTC
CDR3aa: CASSLGGRQYGYTF

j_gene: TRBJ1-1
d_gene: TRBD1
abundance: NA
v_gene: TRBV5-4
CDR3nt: TGTGCCAGCTCCGGGACAGGGGCCATGAACACTGAAGCTTTCTTT
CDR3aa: CASSGTGAMNTEAFF

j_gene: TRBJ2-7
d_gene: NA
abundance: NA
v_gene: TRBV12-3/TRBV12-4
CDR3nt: TGTGCCAGCCGCAAGGGGATCTACGAGCAGTACTTC
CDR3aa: CASRKGIYEQYF

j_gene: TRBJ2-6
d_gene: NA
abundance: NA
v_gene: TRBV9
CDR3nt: TGTGCCAGCAGCCCGTTGGTAGCTTCTGGGGCCAACGTCCTGACTTTC
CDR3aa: CASSPLVASGANVLTF

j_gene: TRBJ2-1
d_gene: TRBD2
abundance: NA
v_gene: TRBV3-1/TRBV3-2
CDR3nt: TGTGCCAGCAGCTCACTCGGGGGGGCCTCCTACAATGAGCAGTTCTTC
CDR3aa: CASSSLGGASYNEQFF

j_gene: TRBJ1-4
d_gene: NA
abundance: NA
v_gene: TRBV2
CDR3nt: TGTGCCAGGAGCCGTACAGGGAATGAAAAACTGTTTTTT
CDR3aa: CARSRTGNEKLFF

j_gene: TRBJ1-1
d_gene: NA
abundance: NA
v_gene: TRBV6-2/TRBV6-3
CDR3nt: TGTGCCAGCAGTGCCCGACAGGCATCAAAAGGGAACACTGAAGCTTTCTTT
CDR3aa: CASSARQASKGNTEAFF

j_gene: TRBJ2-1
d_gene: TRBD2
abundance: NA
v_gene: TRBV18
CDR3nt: TGTGCCAGCTCACCAGAGGCGGGAGTCTCCTACAATGAGCAGTTCTTC
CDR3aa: CASSPEAGVSYNEQFF

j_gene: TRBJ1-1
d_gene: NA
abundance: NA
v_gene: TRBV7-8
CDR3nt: TGTGCCAGCAGCTCTTTTACTGAGAACACTGAAGCTTTCTTT
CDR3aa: CASSSFTENTEAFF

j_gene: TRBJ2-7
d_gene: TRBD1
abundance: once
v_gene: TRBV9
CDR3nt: TGTGCCAGCAGCGTCCAGGGGGCTGCTATCTACGAGCAGTACTTC
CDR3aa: CASSVQGAAIYEQYF

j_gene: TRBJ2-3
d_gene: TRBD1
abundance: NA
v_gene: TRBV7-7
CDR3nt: TGTGCTAGCAGCCTGTTTTCGGGACAGGGGTTCTCAGATACGCAGTATTTT
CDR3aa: CASSLFSGQGFSDTQYF

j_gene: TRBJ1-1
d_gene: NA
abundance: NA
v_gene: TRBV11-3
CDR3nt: TGTGCCAGCAGCTTAGATGGGTGGGAGATGAACACTGAAGCTTTCTTT
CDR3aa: CASSLDGWEMNTEAFF

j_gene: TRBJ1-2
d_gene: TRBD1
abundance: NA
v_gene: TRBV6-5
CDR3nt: TGTGCCAGCAGAACACAGGGGACCTATGGCTACACCTTC
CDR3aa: CASRTQGTYGYTF

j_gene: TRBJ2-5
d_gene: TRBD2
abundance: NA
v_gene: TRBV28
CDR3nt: TGTGCCAGCGGGACTAGCGGGAGCCTTTGGGCCCAGTACTTC
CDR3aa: CASGTSGSLWAQYF

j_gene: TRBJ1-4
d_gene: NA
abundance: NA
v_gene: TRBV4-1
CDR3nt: TGCGCCAGCAGCGGGACGGGAGGGGGAAGTGAAAAACTGTTTTTT
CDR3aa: CASSGTGGGSEKLFF

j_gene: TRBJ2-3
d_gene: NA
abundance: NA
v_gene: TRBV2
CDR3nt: TGTGCCAGCAGTGAGGTGAGCGGAGCGAGCACAGATACGCAGTATTTT
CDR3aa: CASSEVSGASTDTQYF

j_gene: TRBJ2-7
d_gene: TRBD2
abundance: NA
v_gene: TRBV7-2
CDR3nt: TGTGCCAGCAGCTTAATGGGACTAGCGGGATCCAAGCAGTACTTC
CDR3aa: CASSLMGLAGSKQYF

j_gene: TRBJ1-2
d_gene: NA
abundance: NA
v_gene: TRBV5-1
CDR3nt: TGCGCCAGCAGCCACTCTCGACAGGATGGCTACACCTTC
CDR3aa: CASSHSRQDGYTF

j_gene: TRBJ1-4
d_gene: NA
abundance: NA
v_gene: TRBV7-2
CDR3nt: TGTGCCAGCAGCTTAAAACCGGCAGGGAACGAAAAACTGTTTTTT
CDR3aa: CASSLKPAGNEKLFF

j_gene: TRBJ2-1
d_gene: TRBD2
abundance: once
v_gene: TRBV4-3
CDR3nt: TGCGCCAGCAGCCAGGTGGGACTAGCGGGAGCAGGGGGATCCTACAATGAGCAGTTCTTC
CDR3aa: CASSQVGLAGAGGSYNEQFF

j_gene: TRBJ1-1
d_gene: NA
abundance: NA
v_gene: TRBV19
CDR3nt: TGTGCCAGTAGTTCCTGGCGTCGCGGGGGGGTTGAAGCTTTCTTT
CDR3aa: CASSSWRRGGVEAFF

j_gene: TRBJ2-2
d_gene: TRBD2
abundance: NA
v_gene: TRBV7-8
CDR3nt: TGTGCCAGCAGCCCGTGGACTAGCGGGAGCGCCGGGGAGCTGTTTTTT
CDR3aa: CASSPWTSGSAGELFF

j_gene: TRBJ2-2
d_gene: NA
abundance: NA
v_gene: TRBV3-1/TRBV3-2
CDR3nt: TGTGCCAGCAGCCAAGGGACAGTCTCTAGCGGGGAGCTGTTTTTT
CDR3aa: CASSQGTVSSGELFF

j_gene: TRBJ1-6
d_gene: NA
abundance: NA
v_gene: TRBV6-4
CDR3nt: TGTGCCAGCAGTGACAATGCAGGGGATAATTCACCCCTCCACTTT
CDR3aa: CASSDNAGDNSPLHF

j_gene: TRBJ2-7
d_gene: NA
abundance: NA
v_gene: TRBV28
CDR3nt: TGTGCCAGCAGTTCATATCAAGGGAGCTACGAGCAGTACTTC
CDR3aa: CASSSYQGSYEQYF

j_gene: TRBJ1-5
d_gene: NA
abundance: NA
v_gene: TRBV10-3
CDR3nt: TGTGCCACCCCCTTGGGTCGACACAGGGAAGGCGATCAGCCCCAGCATTTT
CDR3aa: CATPLGRHREGDQPQHF

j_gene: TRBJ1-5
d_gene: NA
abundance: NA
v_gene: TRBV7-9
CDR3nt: TGTGCCAGCAGCCTGTCGATGGGGGGGGGCAATCAGCCCCAGCATTTT
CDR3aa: CASSLSMGGGNQPQHF

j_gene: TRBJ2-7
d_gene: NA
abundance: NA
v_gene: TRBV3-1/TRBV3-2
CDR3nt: TGTGCCAGCAGCCCTCTGCCGGGGGTCGGGTACGAGCAGTACTTC
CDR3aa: CASSPLPGVGYEQYF

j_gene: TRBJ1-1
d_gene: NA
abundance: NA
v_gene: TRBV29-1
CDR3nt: TGCAGCGTTGTGGTAGGGGGGGGTGAAGCTTTCTTT
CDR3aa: CSVVVGGGEAFF

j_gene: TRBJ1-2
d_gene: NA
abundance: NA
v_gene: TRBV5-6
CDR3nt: TGTGCCAGCAGCTTGGCCGGCGGCAGTAATCGTGGCTACACCTTC
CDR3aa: CASSLAGGSNRGYTF

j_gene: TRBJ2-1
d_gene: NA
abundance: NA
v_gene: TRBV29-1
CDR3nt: TGCAGCGACACTACACTGAGCTCCTACAATGAGCAGTTCTTC
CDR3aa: CSDTTLSSYNEQFF